This T cell receptor beta chain was identified in a study of beta chain features in type 1 diabetes. Study-level information: In age, gender and cell yields, patients were similar to healthy donors.

Purity (above 98%) was reached by all sorted populations. General study results and limits: With patients and controls alike, PCR might favor shorter templates to an equal degree.

Every bit of the isolated RNA underwent reverse transcription, so sequencing read expressed TCRB transcripts. Using immunoSEQ multiplex PCR, the repertoire was profiled, and TCRdb retains in-frame clones only, with some absent. The sample comprises hundreds of thousands of clones, around 13% of which are singletons, and around 7% rests with the top ten. In the case of this clone: Its antigen remains unknown.

V was shortened by 6 bases and J by 1 base, with 9 bases between the two germline ends. The CDR3 length is 13 residues. CDR1 and CDR2 (germline): MGHDK, SYGVNS. This clonotype was sampled from a man aged 25 to 40 in good health. Sequences were obtained from central memory CD4+ T cells from blood. The rearrangement uses TRBV25-1 and TRBJ1-1; D is possibly TRBD1 (6 bases). CDR3 residues: CASRRDTNTEAFF. DNA for the CDR3: TGTGCCAGCAGACGGGACACGAACACTGAAGCTTTCTTT.